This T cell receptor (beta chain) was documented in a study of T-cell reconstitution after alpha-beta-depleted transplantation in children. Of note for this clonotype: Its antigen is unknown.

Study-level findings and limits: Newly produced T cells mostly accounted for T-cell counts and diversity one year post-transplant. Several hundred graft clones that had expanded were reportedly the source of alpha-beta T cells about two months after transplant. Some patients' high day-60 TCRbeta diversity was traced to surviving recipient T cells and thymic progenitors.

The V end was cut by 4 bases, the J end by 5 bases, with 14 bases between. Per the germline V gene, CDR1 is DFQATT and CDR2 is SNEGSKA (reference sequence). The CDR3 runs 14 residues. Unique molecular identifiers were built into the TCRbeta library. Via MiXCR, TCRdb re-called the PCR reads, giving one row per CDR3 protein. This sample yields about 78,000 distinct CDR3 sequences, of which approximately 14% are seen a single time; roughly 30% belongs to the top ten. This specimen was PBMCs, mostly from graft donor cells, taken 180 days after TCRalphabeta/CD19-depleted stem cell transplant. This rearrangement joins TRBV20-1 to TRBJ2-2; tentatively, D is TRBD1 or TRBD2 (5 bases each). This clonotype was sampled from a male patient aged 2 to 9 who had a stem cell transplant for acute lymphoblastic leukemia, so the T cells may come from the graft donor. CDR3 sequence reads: CSATGTAGTGELFF. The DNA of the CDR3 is TGCAGTGCTACCGGGACCGCAGGGACCGGGGAGCTGTTTTTT.